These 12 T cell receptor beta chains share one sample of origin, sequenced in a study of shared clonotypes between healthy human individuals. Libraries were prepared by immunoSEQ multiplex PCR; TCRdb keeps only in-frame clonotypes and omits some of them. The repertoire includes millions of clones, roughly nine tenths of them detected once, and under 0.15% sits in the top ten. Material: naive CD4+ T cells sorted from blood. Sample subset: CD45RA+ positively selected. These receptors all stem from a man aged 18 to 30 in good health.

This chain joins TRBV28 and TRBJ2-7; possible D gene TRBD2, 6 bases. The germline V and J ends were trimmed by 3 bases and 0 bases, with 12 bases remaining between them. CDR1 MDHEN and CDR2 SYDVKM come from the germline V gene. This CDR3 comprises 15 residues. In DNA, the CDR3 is TGTGCCAGCAGTTTTGGGGGGAAGAGCTCCTACGAGCAGTACTTC. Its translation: CASSFGGKSSYEQYF.

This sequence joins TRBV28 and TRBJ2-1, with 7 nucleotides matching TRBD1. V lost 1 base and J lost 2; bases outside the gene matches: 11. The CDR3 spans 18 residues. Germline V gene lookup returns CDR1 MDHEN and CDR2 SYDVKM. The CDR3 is CASSLFGTALGTYNEQFF. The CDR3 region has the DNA TGTGCCAGCAGTTTATTTGGGACAGCCCTAGGCACCTACAATGAGCAGTTCTTC.

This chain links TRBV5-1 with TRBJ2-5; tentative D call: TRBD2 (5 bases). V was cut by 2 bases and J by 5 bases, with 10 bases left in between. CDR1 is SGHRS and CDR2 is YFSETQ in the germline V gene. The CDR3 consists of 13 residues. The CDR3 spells CASSFGVAETQYF. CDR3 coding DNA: TGCGCCAGCAGCTTCGGGGTTGCGGAGACCCAGTACTTC. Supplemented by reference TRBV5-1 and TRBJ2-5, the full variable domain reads KAGVTQTPRYLIKTRGQQVTLSCSPISGHRSVSWYQQTPGQGLQFLFEYFSETQRNKGNFPGRFSGRQFSNSRSEMNVSTLELGDSALYLCASSFGVAETQYFGPGTRLLVL.

CDR3 loop: CASSPQDYGYTF. Written as DNA, the CDR3 is TGTGCCAGCAGCCCACAGGACTATGGCTACACCTTC. V and J are TRBV7-8 and TRBJ1-2; maybe TRBD1 (5 bases). The CDR3 runs 12 residues. Germline CDR1 reads SGHVS; CDR2 reads FQNEAQ. The V and J ends lost 5 bases and 3 bases respectively, with 7 bases between them.

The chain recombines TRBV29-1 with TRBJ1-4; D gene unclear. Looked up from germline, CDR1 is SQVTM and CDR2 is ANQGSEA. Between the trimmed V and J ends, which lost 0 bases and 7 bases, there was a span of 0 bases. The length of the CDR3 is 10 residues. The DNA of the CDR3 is TGCAGCGTTGAAGATGAAAAACTGTTTTTT. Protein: CSVEDEKLFF. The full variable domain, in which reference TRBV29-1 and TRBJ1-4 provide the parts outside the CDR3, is SAVISQKPSRDICQRGTSLTIQCQVDSQVTMMFWYRQQPGQSLTLIATANQGSEATYESGFVIDKFPISRPNLTFSTLTVSNMSPEDSSIYLCSVEDEKLFFGSGTQLSVL.

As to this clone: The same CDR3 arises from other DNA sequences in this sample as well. The CDR3 DNA follows: TGTGCCAGCAGTTTGTTGCCGGGACAGGGGGGGGAGACCCAGTACTTC. It codes for CASSLLPGQGGETQYF. This chain joins TRBV28 and TRBJ2-5, with 11 bases lining up with TRBD1. This CDR3 spans 16 amino acids. The V and J ends lost 3 bases and 5 bases, in that order; junction bases with no gene match: 8. From germline, CDR1 is MDHEN and CDR2 SYDVKM.

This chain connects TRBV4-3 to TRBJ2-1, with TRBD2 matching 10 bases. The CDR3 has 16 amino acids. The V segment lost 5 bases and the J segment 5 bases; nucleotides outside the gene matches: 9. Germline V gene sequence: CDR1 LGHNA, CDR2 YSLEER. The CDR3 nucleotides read TGCGCCAGCAGCAAATCTTTAGCGGGAGGCAACAATGAGCAGTTCTTC. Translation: CASSKSLAGGNNEQFF.

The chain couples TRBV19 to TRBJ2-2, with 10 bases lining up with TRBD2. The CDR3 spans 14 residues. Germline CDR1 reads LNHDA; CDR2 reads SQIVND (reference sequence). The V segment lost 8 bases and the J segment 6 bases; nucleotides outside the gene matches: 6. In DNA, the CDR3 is TGTGCCAGTGGACCGGGACTAGCGTCCGGGGAGCTGTTTTTT. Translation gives CASGPGLASGELFF. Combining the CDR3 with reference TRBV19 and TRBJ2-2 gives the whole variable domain DGGITQSPKYLFRKEGQNVTLSCEQNLNHDAMYWYRQDPGQGLRLIYYSQIVNDFQKGDIAEGYSVSREKKESFPLTVTSAQKNPTAFYLCASGPGLASGELFFGEGSRLTVL.

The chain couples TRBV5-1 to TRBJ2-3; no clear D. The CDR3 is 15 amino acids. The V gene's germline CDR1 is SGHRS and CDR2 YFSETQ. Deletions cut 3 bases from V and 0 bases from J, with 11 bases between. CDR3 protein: CASSSAGRSTDTQYF. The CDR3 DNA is TGCGCCAGCAGCTCCGCCGGGCGGAGCACAGATACGCAGTATTTT.

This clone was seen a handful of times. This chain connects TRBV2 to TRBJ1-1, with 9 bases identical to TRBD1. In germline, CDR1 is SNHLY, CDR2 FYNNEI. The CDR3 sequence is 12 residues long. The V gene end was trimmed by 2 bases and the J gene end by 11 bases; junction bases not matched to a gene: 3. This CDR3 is CASSERDRAAFF. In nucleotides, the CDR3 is TGTGCCAGCAGTGAAAGGGACAGGGCGGCTTTCTTT.

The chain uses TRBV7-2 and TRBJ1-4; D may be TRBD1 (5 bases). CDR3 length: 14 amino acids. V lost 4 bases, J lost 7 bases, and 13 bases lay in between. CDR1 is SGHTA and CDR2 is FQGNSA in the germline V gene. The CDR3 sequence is CASSSWGDREKLFF. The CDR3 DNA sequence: TGTGCCAGCAGCTCCTGGGGCGATCGTGAAAAACTGTTTTTT.

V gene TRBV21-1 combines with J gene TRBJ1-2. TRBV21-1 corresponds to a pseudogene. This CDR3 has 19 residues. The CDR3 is CASSLRLGLRRGTTNGYTF. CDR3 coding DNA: TGTGCCAGCAGCCTAAGATTGGGTCTCCGTCGGGGGACAACAAATGGCTACACCTTC.